The next 24 T cell receptor beta chains were all read from a single sample in a study of blood T cell repertoires in COVID-19. Profiled with immunoSEQ multiplex PCR; TCRdb holds only in-frame clones, not every one. The sample shows about 410,000 clones, 85% to 90% of them seen only once. Sequencing input: PBMCs or T cells enriched from blood (not recorded which). These receptors were taken from a woman aged 25 to 45 who had recovered from COVID-19.

This rearrangement joins TRBV30 to TRBJ1-1; 7 nucleotides match TRBD1. Losses at the gene ends were 4 bases for V and 1 base for J; bases not matched to a gene: 3. The CDR3 contains 13 residues. The germline V gene has CDR1 GTSNPN and CDR2 SVGIG (reference sequence). DNA of the CDR3: TGTGCCTGGACCCGGGACAGGAACACTGAAGCTTTCTTT. Protein sequence: CAWTRDRNTEAFF.

The gene calls are TRBV28 and TRBJ1-2; tentatively, D is TRBD1 (5 bases). The CDR3 loop spans 13 amino acids. V was cut by 6 bases and J by 4 bases, with 12 bases left in between. The V gene's germline CDR1 is MDHEN and CDR2 SYDVKM. This CDR3 reads CASRTGLVYGYTF. For the CDR3, the DNA is TGTGCCAGCAGAACAGGTTTGGTCTATGGCTACACCTTC.

This chain uses TRBV7-3 with TRBJ2-3; tentatively, D is TRBD2 (5 bases). This CDR3 is built from 14 residues. V lost 2 bases, J lost 4 bases, and 10 bases lay in between. Germline assignment: CDR1 SGHTA and CDR2 FQGTGA. CDR3 DNA sequence: TGTGCCAGCAGCTTACCTAGCACCCCAGATACGCAGTATTTT. Encoded protein: CASSLPSTPDTQYF.

The rearrangement links TRBV28 to TRBJ1-2; D perhaps matches TRBD1 (5 bases). V lost 7 bases and J 5 bases, leaving 17 bases between the germline ends. The germline gives CDR1 MDHEN, CDR2 SYDVKM. The CDR3 sequence is 14 residues long. As DNA, the CDR3 is TGTGCCAGCACCTATTCGGCCAGGGTATATGGCTACACCTTC. This codes for CASTYSARVYGYTF.

This chain links TRBV7-9 with TRBJ2-7; D may be TRBD1 (6 bases). Trimming removed 5 bases from V and 7 bases from J, with 9 bases in between. The germline V gene encodes CDR1 SEHNR and CDR2 FQNEAQ (reference sequence). This CDR3 comprises 11 residues. For the CDR3, the DNA is TGTGCCAGCAGCCTACAGGGTGAGCAGTACTTC. Translation: CASSLQGEQYF. The complete variable domain, with remaining parts taken from reference TRBV7-9 and TRBJ2-7, reads DTGVSQNPRHKITKRGQNVTFRCDPISEHNRLYWYRQTLGQGPEFLTYFQNEAQLEKSRLLSDRFSAERPKGSFSTLEIQRTEQGDSAMYLCASSLQGEQYFGPGTRLTVT.

The chain employs TRBV9 and TRBJ2-1; TRBD2 is a possible D gene (5 bases). V was clipped by 4 bases and J by 9 bases, with 8 bases between them. This CDR3 is built from 11 residues. CDR1 and CDR2 from the germline V gene are SGDLS and YYNGEE. The CDR3 DNA sequence: TGTGCCAGCAGCTTGGGGAGTGAGCAGTTCTTC. This sequence encodes CASSLGSEQFF.

V usage is TRBV10-3 and J usage is TRBJ2-7; maybe TRBD2 (6 bases). The V gene lost 6 bases and the J gene lost 3 bases, with 12 bases spanning the gap. From germline, CDR1 is ENHRY and CDR2 SYGVKD. This CDR3 region has 13 residues. The chain's CDR3 is CAISPRDFYEQYF. The DNA for the CDR3 is TGTGCCATCAGCCCCCGGGACTTCTACGAGCAGTACTTC.

The chain recombines TRBV24-1 with TRBJ1-5; D might be TRBD1 (5 bases). CDR1 is KGHDR and CDR2 is SFDVKD in the germline V gene. The ends were cut back, 4 bases at V and 2 bases at J, with 20 bases in the middle. CDR3 length: 18 residues. DNA for the CDR3: TGTGCCACCAGTGACTCCAAGGGGCCTGCTTTTGGCAATCAGCCCCAGCATTTT. Translation gives CATSDSKGPAFGNQPQHF.

The chain carries TRBV10-1 and TRBJ1-2, with D maybe TRBD1 (5 bases). V lost 0 bases to trimming and J lost 3 bases, with 11 bases between them. The CDR3 extends over 15 amino acids. The germline CDR1 and CDR2 sequences are WNHNN and SYGVQD (reference sequence). The CDR3 region is CASSESRQGDYGYTF. The CDR3 nucleotides read TGCGCCAGCAGTGAGTCCCGGCAGGGTGACTATGGCTACACCTTC.

The chain employs TRBV6-5 and TRBJ2-1, with a possible D match to TRBD2 (6 bases). Trimming removed 5 bases at V and 2 bases at J, with 13 bases between. The CDR3 covers 15 residues. CDR1 and CDR2 (germline): MNHEY, SVGAGI. The CDR3 coding sequence is TGTGCCAGCAGTCCCCCCGGGAGTGCCTACAATGAGCAGTTCTTC. As protein: CASSPPGSAYNEQFF.

The V call is TRBV19, the J call TRBJ1-5; perhaps TRBD1 as D (6 bases). The CDR3 covers 15 residues. The ends were cut back, 5 bases at V and 5 bases at J, with 16 bases in the middle. Germline values: CDR1 LNHDA, CDR2 SQIVND (reference sequence). For the CDR3, the DNA is TGTGCCAGTAGTGGGCTGCGACAGGAAGATCAGCCCCAGCATTTT. Translating gives CASSGLRQEDQPQHF.

This chain connects TRBV18 to TRBJ1-1; 7 nucleotides match TRBD1. Germline assignment: CDR1 KGHSH and CDR2 LQKENI. This CDR3 comprises 14 residues. With 3 bases clipped from V and 4 bases from J, the junction kept 5 bases outside the gene matches. CDR3 in amino acids: CASSPETGSTEAFF. The CDR3 region has the DNA TGTGCCAGCTCACCCGAGACAGGGAGCACTGAAGCTTTCTTT.

Written as DNA, the CDR3 is TGCGCCAGCAGCCAAGATCGTCTACCCTCCTACGAGCAGTACTTC. This encodes CASSQDRLPSYEQYF. J is TRBJ2-7 and V is TRBV4-1; no firm D call. From germline, CDR1 is MGHRA and CDR2 YSYEKL. V was trimmed by 0 bases and J by 0 bases, leaving 9 bases between them. The CDR3 contains 15 residues.

J is TRBJ1-1 and V is TRBV28; the match to TRBD1 covers 8 bases. The CDR3 is made up of 14 amino acids. The germline V gene encodes CDR1 MDHEN and CDR2 SYDVKM. Unmatched junction bases numbered 14, after V lost 6 bases and J lost 11 bases. CDR3 in DNA: TGTGCCAGCAGGCTGGACAGGGTCCTTAAAGGTGCTTTCTTT. Its translation is CASRLDRVLKGAFF.

Here the CDR3 DNA reads TGCGCCAGCAGCTTGCGAGCGGGGACAGATACGCAGTATTTT. Amino acid sequence: CASSLRAGTDTQYF. The rearrangement joins TRBV5-1 to TRBJ2-3; TRBD2 agrees at 7 bases. The germline CDR1 and CDR2 sequences are SGHRS and YFSETQ. The V gene end was trimmed by 1 base and the J gene end by 3 bases; junction bases not matched to a gene: 2. The CDR3 has 14 residues.

This clone was detected a few times. This rearrangement joins TRBV7-8 to TRBJ1-2; D gene unclear. Germline-derived CDR1 and CDR2 are SGHVS and FQNEAQ. With 5 bases removed from V and 4 bases from J, the gap between germline ends came to 11 bases. This CDR3 is built from 13 residues. In DNA form, the CDR3 reads TGTGCCAGCAGCGCCCGGGAGATCTATGGCTACACCTTC. Amino acids: CASSAREIYGYTF.

This clone was seen a single time. CDR3 sequence: CASSVRGSNYGYTF. The DNA of the CDR3 is TGTGCCAGCAGCGTCAGGGGAAGTAACTATGGCTACACCTTC. V and J are TRBV9 and TRBJ1-2, with TRBD1 as a possible D gene (6 bases). Germline CDR1 SGDLS, CDR2 YYNGEE. V was trimmed by 2 bases and J by 1 base, leaving 9 bases between them. This CDR3 has 14 residues. The whole variable domain, filled in from reference TRBV9 and TRBJ1-2, reads DSGVTQTPKHLITATGQRVTLRCSPRSGDLSVYWYQQSLDQGLQFLIQYYNGEERAKGNILERFSAQQFPDLHSELNLSSLELGDSALYFCASSVRGSNYGYTFGSGTRLTVV.

The rearrangement joins TRBV6-5 to TRBJ1-2; TRBD1 agrees at 9 bases. The junction had 0 bases not matched to a gene; V was cut back by 8 bases and J by 2 bases. The CDR3 is 12 residues long. Germline V gives CDR1 MNHEY, CDR2 SVGAGI. The CDR3 region is CASGQGNYGYTF. The CDR3 nucleotides are TGTGCCAGCGGACAGGGGAACTATGGCTACACCTTC.

V gene TRBV6-5 combines with J gene TRBJ1-2, with a possible D match to TRBD1 (5 bases). The CDR3 extends over 10 amino acids. Germline loops: CDR1 MNHEY, CDR2 SVGAGI. Trimming removed 11 bases from V and 7 bases from J, with 11 bases in between. The CDR3 region has the DNA TGTGCCGCCCGGGGGTCTGGCTACACCTTC. Amino acid sequence: CAARGSGYTF.

The J gene is TRBJ2-1, the V gene TRBV14, with 12 bases aligning to TRBD2. The CDR3 is 18 amino acids. The germline gives CDR1 SGHDN, CDR2 FVKESK. Trimming took 1 base from V and 4 from J; bases not matched to a gene: 8. CDR3 loop: CASSQGATSGGTYNEQFF. The CDR3 nucleotides read TGTGCCAGCAGCCAAGGAGCGACTAGCGGGGGAACTTACAATGAGCAGTTCTTC.

The chain uses TRBV18 and TRBJ1-2; 9 bases agree with TRBD1. V lost 8 bases and J lost 6; bases outside the gene matches: 10. Germline V CDR1 and CDR2: KGHSH, LQKENI. This CDR3 has 14 amino acids. The CDR3 bases are TGTGCCAGCGCCGGGACAGGGTCTTTGGATGGCTACACCTTC. This codes for CASAGTGSLDGYTF.

This chain connects TRBV2 to TRBJ2-7, with 10 bases that match TRBD2. The CDR3 has 14 residues. V gave up 5 bases and J gave up 4 bases; unmatched junction bases: 5. Germline lookup yields CDR1 SNHLY and CDR2 FYNNEI. This CDR3 reads CASSRLAGVYEQYF. Here the CDR3 DNA reads TGTGCCAGCAGTAGGCTAGCGGGAGTATACGAGCAGTACTTC.

The count of this clone is one. Additional DNA sequences in this sample encode the identical CDR3. This rearrangement joins TRBV19 to TRBJ1-5; D unresolved. This CDR3 is 12 amino acids long. Germline assignment: CDR1 LNHDA and CDR2 SQIVND (reference sequence). The germline V and J ends were trimmed by 7 bases and 7 bases, with 11 bases remaining between them. CDR3 amino acids: CASNAGGQPQHF. The CDR3 DNA sequence: TGTGCCAGTAACGCGGGCGGCCAGCCCCAGCATTTT. The full variable domain, with the rest looked up from reference TRBV19 and TRBJ1-5, is DGGITQSPKYLFRKEGQNVTLSCEQNLNHDAMYWYRQDPGQGLRLIYYSQIVNDFQKGDIAEGYSVSREKKESFPLTVTSAQKNPTAFYLCASNAGGQPQHFGDGTRLSIL.

The rearrangement uses TRBV6-2 or TRBV6-3 and TRBJ1-5, with a possible D match to TRBD1 (5 bases). CDR3 size: 12 residues. Germline V gives CDR1 MNHEY, CDR2 SVGEGT. Trimming took off 5 bases at V and 7 bases at J, with 9 bases between the two ends. The CDR3 reads CASSKGRQPQHF. DNA of the CDR3: TGTGCCAGCAGTAAGGGGCGGCAGCCCCAGCATTTT.